Only one count was recorded for the clone carrying this T cell receptor (beta chain). Its antigen is unknown. This entry comes from a study of shared clonotypes between healthy human individuals. Background on the study: CD4 naive and CD4 memory each took three plates per donor, while CD8 naive took two and CD8 memory one.

Germline V CDR1 and CDR2: MNHEY, SVGAGI. This CDR3 spans 16 amino acids. The J segment lost 3 bases and the V segment lost 4 bases, leaving 6 bases of the junction unmatched. The assay was immunoSEQ multiplex PCR, and TCRdb's table has in-frame clones only and misses some. Of about 2.1 million clones in the sample, around 93% are singletons; the top ten hold around 1.7%. In the naive CD8 group, cells lacked CD45RO and were positively selected for CCR7, so terminally differentiated effector memory CD45RA+ cells were left out. Broader study findings: Clonotypes shared by all four sorted-subset donors had higher generation probabilities than non-shared clonotypes.

The clonotype originates from a man in his late teens or twenties in good health. Some clones in this sample may be carry-over from other donors' samples. The sequencing sample was made of naive CD8+ T cells from PBMCs. The chain is built from TRBV6-5 and TRBJ2-1; 10 bases map to TRBD2. In DNA, the CDR3 is TGTGCCAGCAGTTCACAGCGGGAGGGCCGCTACAATGAGCAGTTCTTC. This encodes CASSSQREGRYNEQFF.